The source of this T cell receptor (beta chain) is a study of cytomegalovirus exposure and HLA in healthy donors. Whole-study results and caveats: In a later analysis, donors in an Asian-associated ancestry cluster reportedly had fewer N-insertions in productive TCRs than the cohort mean. A missense variant in DCLRE1C was later tied to TCR beta V- and J-gene trimming. A later analysis revealed that TCR association rates differed between HLA loci, peaking at DRB1 and bottoming out at HLA-C. For presence/absence analyses, sequencing depth was assumed to be roughly uniform across donors.

Looked up from germline, CDR1 is GTSNPN and CDR2 is SVGIG (reference sequence). The CDR3 totals 15 residues. Trimming removed 0 bases from V and 1 base from J, with 13 bases in between. A single count supports this clone. Antigen: not known. Amplification used 60 Vbeta primers and 13 Jbeta primers. Only in-frame clones appear in the TCRdb table, and some are missing; sequencing was by immunoSEQ multiplex PCR. The sample holds about 120,000 clones, approximately 80% seen once. Specimen: PBMCs. The chain recombines TRBV30 with TRBJ2-7; the D gene is possibly TRBD1 (5 bases). The receptor was derived from a male donor in good health and CMV-seronegative. The CDR3 loop reads CAWSVHLDSSYEQYF. For the CDR3, the DNA is TGTGCCTGGAGTGTACATCTTGACAGTTCCTACGAGCAGTACTTC.